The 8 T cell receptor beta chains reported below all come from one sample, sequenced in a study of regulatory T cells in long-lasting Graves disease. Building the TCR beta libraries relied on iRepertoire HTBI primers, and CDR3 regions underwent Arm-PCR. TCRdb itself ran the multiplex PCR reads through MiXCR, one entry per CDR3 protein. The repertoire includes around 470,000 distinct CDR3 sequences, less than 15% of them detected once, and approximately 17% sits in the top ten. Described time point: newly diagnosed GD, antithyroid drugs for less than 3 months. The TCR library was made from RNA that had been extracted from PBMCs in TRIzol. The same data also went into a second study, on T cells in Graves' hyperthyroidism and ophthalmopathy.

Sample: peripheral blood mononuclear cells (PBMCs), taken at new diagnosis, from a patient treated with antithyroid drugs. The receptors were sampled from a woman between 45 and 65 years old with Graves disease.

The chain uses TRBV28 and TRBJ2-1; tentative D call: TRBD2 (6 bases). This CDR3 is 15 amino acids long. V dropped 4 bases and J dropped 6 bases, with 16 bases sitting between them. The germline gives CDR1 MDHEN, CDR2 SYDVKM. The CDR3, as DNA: TGTGCCAGCAGTTCACCGGGACTTAGGGTCAATGAGCAGTTCTTC. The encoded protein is CASSSPGLRVNEQFF.

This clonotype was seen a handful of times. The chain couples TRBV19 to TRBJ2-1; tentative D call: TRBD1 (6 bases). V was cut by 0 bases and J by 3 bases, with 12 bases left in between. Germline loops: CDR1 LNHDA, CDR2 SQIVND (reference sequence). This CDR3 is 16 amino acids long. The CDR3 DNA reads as TGTGCCAGTAGTATAGAGTTTCTGGACAGCTACAATGAGCAGTTCTTC. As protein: CASSIEFLDSYNEQFF.

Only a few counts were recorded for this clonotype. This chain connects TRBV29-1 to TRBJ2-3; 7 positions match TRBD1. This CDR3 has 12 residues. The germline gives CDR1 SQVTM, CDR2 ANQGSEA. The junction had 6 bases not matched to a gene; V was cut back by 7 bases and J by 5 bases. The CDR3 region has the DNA TGCAGCGGGGGGACAGTGGAAGATACGCAGTATTTT. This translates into CSGGTVEDTQYF.

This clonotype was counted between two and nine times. CDR3: CASSRIGGRPQLTEAFF. CDR3 sequence (DNA): TGTGCCAGCAGCCGCATCGGGGGCAGGCCTCAACTCACTGAAGCTTTCTTT. The V call is TRBV7-9, the J call TRBJ1-1; a weak D match, TRBD1 (6 bases). The germline V gene encodes CDR1 SEHNR and CDR2 FQNEAQ (reference sequence). The CDR3 has 17 residues. V lost 5 bases and J 4 bases, leaving 23 bases between the germline ends.

The CDR3 sequence: CASSLPRTPGQGKHEQYF. The CDR3 DNA reads as TGTGCCAGCAGCCTACCACGCACCCCGGGACAGGGGAAGCACGAGCAGTACTTC. The J gene is TRBJ2-7, the V gene TRBV3-1, with 10 nucleotides matching TRBD1. CDR1 is LGHDT, CDR2 YNNKEL, per germline (reference sequence). The V segment lost 4 bases and the J segment 5 bases; nucleotides outside the gene matches: 17. The CDR3 covers 18 residues.

The chain's CDR3 is CASSPDREAYNEQFF. The CDR3 nucleotides are TGTGCCAGCAGCCCGGACAGGGAGGCCTACAATGAGCAGTTCTTC. The chain recombines TRBV7-3 with TRBJ2-1; 8 positions match TRBD1. The ends lost 5 bases at V and 2 bases at J; junction bases unmatched: 5. CDR1 is SGHTA and CDR2 is FQGTGA in the germline V gene. This CDR3 spans 15 amino acids.

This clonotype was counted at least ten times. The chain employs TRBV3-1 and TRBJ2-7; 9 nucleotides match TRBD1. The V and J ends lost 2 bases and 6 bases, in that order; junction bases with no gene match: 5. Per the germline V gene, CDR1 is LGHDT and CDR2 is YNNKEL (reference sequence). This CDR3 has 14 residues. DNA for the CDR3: TGTGCCAGCAGCCAAACGGACAGGGGAGTCGAGCAGTACTTC. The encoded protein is CASSQTDRGVEQYF.

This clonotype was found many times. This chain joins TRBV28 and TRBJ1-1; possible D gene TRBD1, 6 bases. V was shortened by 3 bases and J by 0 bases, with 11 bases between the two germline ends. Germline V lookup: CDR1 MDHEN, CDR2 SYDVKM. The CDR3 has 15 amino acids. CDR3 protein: CASSFGGDMNTEAFF. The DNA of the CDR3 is TGTGCCAGCAGTTTTGGGGGGGACATGAACACTGAAGCTTTCTTT.